The 4 T cell receptor beta chains reported below all come from one sample, sequenced in a study of cytomegalovirus exposure and HLA in healthy donors. Amplification used 60 Vbeta primers and 13 Jbeta primers. Clones were sequenced by immunoSEQ multiplex PCR, and TCRdb holds only the in-frame ones, with some missing. The table has about 120,000 clones, over 65% seen once. What was sequenced was PBMCs. These receptors were obtained from a woman in her forties or fifties in good health and CMV-seropositive.

The chain carries TRBV4-2 and TRBJ2-7; 8 bases map to TRBD1. The V gene end was trimmed by 2 bases and the J gene end by 5 bases; junction bases not matched to a gene: 8. This CDR3 contains 15 residues. The germline V gene encodes CDR1 LGHNA and CDR2 YNFKEQ. DNA of the CDR3: TGTGCCAGCAGCCAAAATCCGGACAGGGCCCACGAGCAGTACTTC. Translated, it gives CASSQNPDRAHEQYF.

This clone was counted between two and nine times. The chain joins TRBV19 to TRBJ1-2; no definite D call. Per the germline V gene, CDR1 is LNHDA and CDR2 is SQIVND (reference sequence). CDR3 size: 13 residues. The germline V and J ends were trimmed by 7 bases and 0 bases, with 9 bases remaining between them. CDR3 protein: CASTYTANYGYTF. For the CDR3, the DNA is TGTGCCAGTACTTACACCGCTAACTATGGCTACACCTTC.

The chain combines TRBV6-4 with TRBJ2-1, with TRBD2 as a possible D gene (6 bases). With 3 bases removed from V and 15 bases from J, the gap between germline ends came to 12 bases. The CDR3 covers 11 residues. Germline-derived CDR1 and CDR2 are MRHNA and SNTAGT. In DNA, the CDR3 is TGTGCCAGCAGTGAGGGACTCTCTGTGTTCTTC. Protein sequence: CASSEGLSVFF.

The chain employs TRBV29-1 and TRBJ2-1, with 12 bases fitting TRBD2. Germline V lookup: CDR1 SQVTM, CDR2 ANQGSEA. This CDR3 has 15 amino acids. Losses at the gene ends were 4 bases for V and 10 bases for J; bases not matched to a gene: 11. This CDR3 reads CSVGALAGGNYEQFF. The DNA for the CDR3 is TGCAGCGTTGGAGCGCTAGCGGGGGGGAATTACGAGCAGTTCTTC.